The sequence of this T cell receptor beta chain was determined in a study of T cell responses to AZD1222 COVID-19 vaccine. Assay: immunoSEQ multiplex PCR; the TCRdb copy retains only in-frame clones and omits some. This sample carries 92,000 or so clones, 89% of them seen once, and the ten largest clones take around 5.5%. Of note for this clone: Its antigen is not known.

The ends were cut back, 3 bases at V and 7 bases at J, with 10 bases in the middle. Germline values: CDR1 SGDLS, CDR2 YYNGEE. The CDR3 sequence is 13 residues long. Whole-study findings and limits: AZD1222 recipients seropositive at baseline numbered only 5 to 7. Females made up more of the donors, who were largely white British, and clonal diversity may have come out too low.

The origin of this receptor is an adult who received the AZD1222 COVID-19 vaccine. This sample comprised peripheral blood, obtained 28 days after the second AZD1222 dose. The chain carries TRBV9 and TRBJ1-4; D is undetermined. The CDR3 loop reads CASSGPKGEKLFF. CDR3 nucleotide sequence: TGTGCCAGCAGCGGACCTAAGGGTGAAAAACTGTTTTTT.